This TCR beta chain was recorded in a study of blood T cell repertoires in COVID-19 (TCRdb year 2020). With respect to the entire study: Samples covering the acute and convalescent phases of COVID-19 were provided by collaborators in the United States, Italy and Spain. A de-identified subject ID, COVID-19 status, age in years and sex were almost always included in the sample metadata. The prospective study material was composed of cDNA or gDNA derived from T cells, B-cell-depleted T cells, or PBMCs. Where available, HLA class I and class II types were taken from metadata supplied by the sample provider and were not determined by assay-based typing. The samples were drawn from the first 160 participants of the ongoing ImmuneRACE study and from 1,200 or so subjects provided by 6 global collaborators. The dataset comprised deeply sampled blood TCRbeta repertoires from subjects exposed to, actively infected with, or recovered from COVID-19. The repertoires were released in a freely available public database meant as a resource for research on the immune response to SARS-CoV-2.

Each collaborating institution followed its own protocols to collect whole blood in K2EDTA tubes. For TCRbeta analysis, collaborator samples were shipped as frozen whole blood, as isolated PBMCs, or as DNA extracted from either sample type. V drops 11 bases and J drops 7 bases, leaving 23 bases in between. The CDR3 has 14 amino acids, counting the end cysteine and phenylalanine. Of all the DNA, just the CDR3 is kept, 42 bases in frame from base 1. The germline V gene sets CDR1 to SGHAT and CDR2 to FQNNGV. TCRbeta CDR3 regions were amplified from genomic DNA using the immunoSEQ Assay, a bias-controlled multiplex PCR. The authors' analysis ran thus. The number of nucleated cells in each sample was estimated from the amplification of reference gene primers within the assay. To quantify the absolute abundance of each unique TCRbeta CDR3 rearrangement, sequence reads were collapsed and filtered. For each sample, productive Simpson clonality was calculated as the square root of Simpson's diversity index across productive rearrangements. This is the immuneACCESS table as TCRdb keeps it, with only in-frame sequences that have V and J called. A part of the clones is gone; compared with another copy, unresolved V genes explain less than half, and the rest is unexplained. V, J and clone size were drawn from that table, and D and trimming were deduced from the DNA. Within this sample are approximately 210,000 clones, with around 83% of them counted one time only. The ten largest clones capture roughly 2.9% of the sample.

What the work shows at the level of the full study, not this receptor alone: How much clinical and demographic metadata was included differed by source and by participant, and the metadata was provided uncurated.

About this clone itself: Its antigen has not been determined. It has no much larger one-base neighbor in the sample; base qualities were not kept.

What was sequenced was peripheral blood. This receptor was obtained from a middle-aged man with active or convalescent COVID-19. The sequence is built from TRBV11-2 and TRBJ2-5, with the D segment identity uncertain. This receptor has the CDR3 CADPIRVVVVTQYF. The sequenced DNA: TGTGCCGACCCCATCCGGGTAGTAGTTGTGACCCAGTACTTC.